The 13 T cell receptor beta chains below come from one sample, sequenced in a study of identifying expanded T cells in peripheral blood. Only in-frame clones appear in the TCRdb table, and some are missing; sequencing was by immunoSEQ multiplex PCR. This table holds some 95,000 clones, approximately 86% found once. The sample was blood. All receptors come from a person aged 18 to 75 in good health.

This rearrangement joins TRBV18 to TRBJ2-1; TRBD2 might be the D (5 bases). V lost 4 bases to trimming and J lost 2 bases, with 9 bases between them. CDR3 length: 14 amino acids. Germline-derived CDR1 and CDR2 are KGHSH and LQKENI. This CDR3 reads CASSRDYTYNEQFF. The CDR3 DNA reads TGTGCCAGCTCACGAGACTACACCTACAATGAGCAGTTCTTC.

V usage is TRBV7-2 and J usage is TRBJ2-2; 7 nucleotides line up with TRBD1. This CDR3 region has 13 residues. Germline CDR1 is SGHTA and CDR2 is FQGNSA. V dropped 5 bases and J dropped 6; count of bases not matched to a gene: 3. The CDR3 DNA reads as TGTGCCAGCAGCATAGACAGGGCCGGGGAGCTGTTTTTT. Its translation is CASSIDRAGELFF.

This clone appeared a few times. J is TRBJ2-6 and V is TRBV5-1; no definite D call. CDR1 is SGHRS, CDR2 YFSETQ, per germline. The CDR3 is 14 amino acids. Trimming cost V 1 base and J 2 bases, with 4 bases left between them. As DNA, the CDR3 is TGCGCCAGCAGCTTGCTCGCTGGGGCCAACGTCCTGACTTTC. As protein: CASSLLAGANVLTF.

The chain joins TRBV6-1 to TRBJ1-2; 12 bases are a match to TRBD1. V shed 3 bases, J shed 7 bases, and the junction held 9 bases outside the gene matches. This CDR3 spans 16 amino acids. Germline V gene data show CDR1 as MNHNS and CDR2 as SASEGT. CDR3 sequence: CASSDGWDRGRRGYTF. The DNA for the CDR3 is TGTGCCAGCAGTGATGGATGGGACAGGGGGCGTCGTGGCTACACCTTC.

The chain employs TRBV27 and TRBJ1-1, with D unresolved. V lost 6 bases, J lost 0 bases, and 11 bases lay in between. The CDR3 covers 14 residues. Germline V CDR1 and CDR2: MNHEY, SMNVEV (reference sequence). CDR3 DNA sequence: TGTGCCAGCAGCCCTCAGGCTATGAACACTGAAGCTTTCTTT. Protein sequence: CASSPQAMNTEAFF.

V gene TRBV5-4 combines with J gene TRBJ2-5; D remains ambiguous. This CDR3 region has 11 residues. V was trimmed by 4 bases and J by 7 bases, leaving 8 bases between them. Germline CDR1 and CDR2: SGHNT and YYREEE (reference sequence). The CDR3 DNA sequence: TGTGCCAGCAGCCATGACGGGACCCAGTACTTC. It encodes CASSHDGTQYF.

The chain recombines TRBV5-1 with TRBJ2-7, with 10 positions matching TRBD2. Per the germline V gene, CDR1 is SGHRS and CDR2 is YFSETQ. V lost 2 bases and J lost 4; bases outside the gene matches: 6. The CDR3 is made up of 15 amino acids. CDR3 residues: CASSFSSGGPYEQYF. The CDR3 DNA is TGCGCCAGCAGCTTTTCTAGCGGGGGACCTTACGAGCAGTACTTC.

As regards this clone: An end of the junction differs from the germline gene, which may be a read error. The rearrangement joins TRBV5-4 to TRBJ1-2, with 10 bases lining up with TRBD1. The CDR3 loop spans 17 amino acids. Germline lookup yields CDR1 SGHNT and CDR2 YYREEE (reference sequence). The CDR3 reads CASSSNPEGQGGRVGAF. CDR3 nucleotides: TGTGCCAGCAGCTCCAACCCAGAAGGACAGGGGGGAAGAGTGGGAGCCTTC.

V and J are TRBV4-1 and TRBJ1-5; a weak D match, TRBD1 (5 bases). V shed 0 bases and J shed 4 bases, with 13 bases lying between them. From germline, CDR1 is MGHRA and CDR2 YSYEKL. CDR3 length: 16 residues. CDR3 nucleotide sequence: TGCGCCAGCAGCCAAGATTCCGGGGGGTGGAATCAGCCCCAGCATTTT. Translated: CASSQDSGGWNQPQHF.

The chain combines TRBV6-6 with TRBJ2-7; tentatively, D is TRBD2 (5 bases). V was clipped by 0 bases and J by 6 bases, with 9 bases between them. CDR1 and CDR2 (germline): MNHNY, SVGAGI (reference sequence). The CDR3 loop spans 13 amino acids. CDR3: CASSYSPTSEQYF. In DNA, the CDR3 is TGTGCCAGCAGTTACTCTCCAACTAGCGAGCAGTACTTC.

V is TRBV9 and J is TRBJ2-6; D gene unclear. Germline lookup yields CDR1 SGDLS and CDR2 YYNGEE. Trimming cost V 4 bases and J 0 bases, with 17 bases left between them. The length of the CDR3 is 18 residues. The CDR3 here is CASSLLAGWDSGANVLTF. The DNA for the CDR3 is TGTGCCAGCAGCCTCCTCGCTGGGTGGGACTCTGGGGCCAACGTCCTGACTTTC.

The rearrangement joins TRBV5-6 to TRBJ2-1; no definite D call. Germline V gene data show CDR1 as SGHDT and CDR2 as YYEEEE. CDR3 length: 16 amino acids. V lost 2 bases and J 0 bases, leaving 12 bases between the germline ends. The CDR3 sequence is CASSLLAVSSYNEQFF. Here the CDR3 DNA reads TGTGCCAGCAGCTTACTGGCAGTCAGCTCCTACAATGAGCAGTTCTTC.

V gene TRBV5-1 combines with J gene TRBJ2-7; D not certain. Trimming left V 2 bases short and J 4 bases short, with 7 bases between. The CDR3 has 12 amino acids. CDR1 is SGHRS and CDR2 is YFSETQ in the germline V gene. The CDR3 protein is CASSFEGYEQYF. As DNA, the CDR3 is TGCGCCAGCAGCTTCGAAGGGTACGAGCAGTACTTC.